This TCR beta chain was captured in a study of blood T cell repertoires in COVID-19. Study as a whole: Samples came from the United States, Italy and Spain, spanning acute and convalescent COVID-19. PBMCs, B-cell-depleted T cells, or T cells provided the cDNA or gDNA that made up the material.

V shed 2 bases and J shed 6 bases, with 14 bases lying between them. The V gene's germline CDR1 is SGHRS and CDR2 YFSETQ. The CDR3 has 14 amino acids. Enrolled during active infection, Seattle patients were then followed longitudinally. Original handling: Estimation of nucleated cell counts was performed using reference gene primer amplification. Produced via immunoSEQ multiplex PCR; TCRdb's table is partial and in-frame only. V, J and clone size reflect that table, while D and trimming were determined from the DNA. The sample contains hundreds of thousands of clones, more than 70% of which appear only once.

The J gene is TRBJ1-2, the V gene TRBV5-1; possibly TRBD1 for D (6 bases). Sequencing was done on a sample of peripheral blood. The receptor's source is a woman in her 70s with COVID-19, enrolled during active disease. Here the CDR3 DNA reads TGCGCCAGCAGCTTTACATGGGGGGGCGATGGCTACACCTTC. Its translation is CASSFTWGGDGYTF.